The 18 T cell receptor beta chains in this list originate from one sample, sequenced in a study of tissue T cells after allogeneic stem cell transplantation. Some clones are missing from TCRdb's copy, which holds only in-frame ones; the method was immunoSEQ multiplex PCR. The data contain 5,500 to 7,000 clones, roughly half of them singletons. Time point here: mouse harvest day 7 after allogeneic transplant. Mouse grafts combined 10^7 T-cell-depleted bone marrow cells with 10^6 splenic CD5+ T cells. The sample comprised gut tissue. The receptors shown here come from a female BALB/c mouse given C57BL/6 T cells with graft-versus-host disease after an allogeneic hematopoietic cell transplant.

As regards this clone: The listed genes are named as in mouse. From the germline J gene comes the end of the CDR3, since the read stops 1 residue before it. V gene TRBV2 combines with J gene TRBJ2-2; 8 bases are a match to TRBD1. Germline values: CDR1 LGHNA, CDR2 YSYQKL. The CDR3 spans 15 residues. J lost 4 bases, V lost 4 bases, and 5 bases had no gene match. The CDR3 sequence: CASSLAGGGTGQLYF. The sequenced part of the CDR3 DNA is TGTGCCAGCAGCCTGGCAGGGGGCGGCACCGGGCAGCTCTAC.

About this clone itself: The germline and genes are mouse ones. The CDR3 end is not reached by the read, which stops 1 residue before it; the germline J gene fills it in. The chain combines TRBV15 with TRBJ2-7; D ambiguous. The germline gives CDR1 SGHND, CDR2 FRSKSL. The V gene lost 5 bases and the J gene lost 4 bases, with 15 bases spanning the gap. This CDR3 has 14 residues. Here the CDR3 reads CASSVLEGAYEQYF. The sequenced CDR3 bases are TGTGCCAGCAGTGTTCTGGAGGGCGCTTATGAACAGTAC.

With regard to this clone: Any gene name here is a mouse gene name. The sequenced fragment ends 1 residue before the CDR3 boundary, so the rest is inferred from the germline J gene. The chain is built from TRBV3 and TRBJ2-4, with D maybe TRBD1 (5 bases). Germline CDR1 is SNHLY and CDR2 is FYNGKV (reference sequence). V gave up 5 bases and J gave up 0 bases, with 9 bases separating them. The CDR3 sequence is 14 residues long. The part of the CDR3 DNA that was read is TGTGCCAGCAGCCCGCAGGGAAGTCAAAACACCTTGTAC. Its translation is CASSPQGSQNTLY. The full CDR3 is CASSPQGSQNTLYF.

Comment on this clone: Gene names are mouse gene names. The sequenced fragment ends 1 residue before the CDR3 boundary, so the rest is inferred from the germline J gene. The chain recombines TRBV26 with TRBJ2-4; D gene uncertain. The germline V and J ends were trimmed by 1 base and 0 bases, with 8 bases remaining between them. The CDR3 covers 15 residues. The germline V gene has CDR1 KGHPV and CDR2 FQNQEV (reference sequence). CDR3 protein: CASSLYRNSQNTLYF. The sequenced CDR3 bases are TGTGCCAGCAGTCTGTACAGAAATAGTCAAAACACCTTGTAC.

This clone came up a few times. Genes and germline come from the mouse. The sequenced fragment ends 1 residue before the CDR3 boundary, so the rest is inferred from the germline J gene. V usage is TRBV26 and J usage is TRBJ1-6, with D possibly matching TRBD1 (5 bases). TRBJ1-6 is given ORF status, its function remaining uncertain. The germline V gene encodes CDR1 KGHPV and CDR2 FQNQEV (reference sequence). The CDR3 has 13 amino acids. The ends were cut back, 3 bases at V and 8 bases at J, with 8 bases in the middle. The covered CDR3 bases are TGTGCCAGCAGTCTTGACAGATATTCGCCCCTCTAC. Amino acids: CASSLDRYSPLY. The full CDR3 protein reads CASSLDRYSPLYF.

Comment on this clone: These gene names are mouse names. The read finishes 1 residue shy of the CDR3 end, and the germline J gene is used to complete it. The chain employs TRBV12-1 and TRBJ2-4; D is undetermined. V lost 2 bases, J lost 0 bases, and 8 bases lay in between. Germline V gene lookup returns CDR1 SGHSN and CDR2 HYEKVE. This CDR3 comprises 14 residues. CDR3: CASSPTVSQNTLYF. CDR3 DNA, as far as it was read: TGTGCCAGCTCTCCCACAGTTAGTCAAAACACCTTGTAC. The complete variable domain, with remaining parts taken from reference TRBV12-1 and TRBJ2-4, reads DSGVVQSPRHIIKEKGGRSVLTCIPISGHSNVVWYQQTLGKELKFLIQHYEKVERDKGFLPSRFSVQQFDDYHSEMNMSALELEDSAMYFCASSPTVSQNTLYFGAGTRLSVL.

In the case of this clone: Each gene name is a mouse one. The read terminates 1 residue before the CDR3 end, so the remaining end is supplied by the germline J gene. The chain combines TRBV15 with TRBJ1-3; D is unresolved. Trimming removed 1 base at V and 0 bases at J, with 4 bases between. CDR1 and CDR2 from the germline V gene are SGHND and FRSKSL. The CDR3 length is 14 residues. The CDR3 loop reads CASSLGSSGNTLYF. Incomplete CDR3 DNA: TGTGCCAGCAGTTTAGGGAGTTCTGGAAATACGCTCTAT.

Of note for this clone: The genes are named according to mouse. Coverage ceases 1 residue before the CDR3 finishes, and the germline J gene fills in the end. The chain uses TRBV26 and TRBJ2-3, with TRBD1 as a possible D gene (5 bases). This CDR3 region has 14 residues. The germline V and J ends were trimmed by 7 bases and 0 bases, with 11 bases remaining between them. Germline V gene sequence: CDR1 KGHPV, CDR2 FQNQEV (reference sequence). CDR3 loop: CASTRTSSAETLYF. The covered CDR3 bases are TGTGCCAGCACCCGGACATCTAGTGCAGAAACGCTGTAT.

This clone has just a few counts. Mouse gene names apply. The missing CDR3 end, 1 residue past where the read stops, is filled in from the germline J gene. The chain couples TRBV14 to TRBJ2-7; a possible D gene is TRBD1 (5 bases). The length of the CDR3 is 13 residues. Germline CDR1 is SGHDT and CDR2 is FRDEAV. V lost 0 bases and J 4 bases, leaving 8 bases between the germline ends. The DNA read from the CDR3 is TGTGCCAGCAGTTTCTCGGACACTTATGAACAGTAC. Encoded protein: CASSFSDTYEQY. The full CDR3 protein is CASSFSDTYEQYF.

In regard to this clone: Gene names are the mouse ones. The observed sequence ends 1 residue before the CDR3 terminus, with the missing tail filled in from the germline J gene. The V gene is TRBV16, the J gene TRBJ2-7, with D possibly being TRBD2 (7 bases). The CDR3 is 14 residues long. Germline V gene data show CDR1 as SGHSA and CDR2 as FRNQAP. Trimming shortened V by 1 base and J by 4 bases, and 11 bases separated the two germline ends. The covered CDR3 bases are TGTGCAAGCAGCTTAGGCGGGGGGCGATATGAACAGTAC. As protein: CASSLGGGRYEQY. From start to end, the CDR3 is CASSLGGGRYEQYF.

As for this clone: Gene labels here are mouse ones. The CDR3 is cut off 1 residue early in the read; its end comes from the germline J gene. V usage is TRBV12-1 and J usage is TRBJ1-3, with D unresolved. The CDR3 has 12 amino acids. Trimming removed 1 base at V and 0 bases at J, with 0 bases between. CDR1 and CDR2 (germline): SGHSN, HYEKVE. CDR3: CASSLSGNTLYF. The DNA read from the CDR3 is TGTGCCAGCTCTCTTTCTGGAAATACGCTCTAT.

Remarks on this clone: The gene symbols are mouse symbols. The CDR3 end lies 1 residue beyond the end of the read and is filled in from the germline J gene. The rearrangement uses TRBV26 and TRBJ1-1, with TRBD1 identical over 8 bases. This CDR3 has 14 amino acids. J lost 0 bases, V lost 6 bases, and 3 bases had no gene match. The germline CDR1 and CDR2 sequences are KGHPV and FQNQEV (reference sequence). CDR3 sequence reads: CASRGQAANTEVFF. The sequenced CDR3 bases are TGTGCCAGCAGGGGACAGGCAGCAAACACAGAAGTCTTC.

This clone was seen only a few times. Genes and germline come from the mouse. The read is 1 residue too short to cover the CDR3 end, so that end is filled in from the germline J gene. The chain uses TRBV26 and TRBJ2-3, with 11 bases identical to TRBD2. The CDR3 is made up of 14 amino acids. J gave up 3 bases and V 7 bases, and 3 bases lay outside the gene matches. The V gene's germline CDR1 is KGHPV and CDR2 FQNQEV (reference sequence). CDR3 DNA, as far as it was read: TGTGCCAGCACCGGACTGGGGGGCGCAGAAACGCTGTAT. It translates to CASTGLGGAETLY. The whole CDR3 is CASTGLGGAETLYF.

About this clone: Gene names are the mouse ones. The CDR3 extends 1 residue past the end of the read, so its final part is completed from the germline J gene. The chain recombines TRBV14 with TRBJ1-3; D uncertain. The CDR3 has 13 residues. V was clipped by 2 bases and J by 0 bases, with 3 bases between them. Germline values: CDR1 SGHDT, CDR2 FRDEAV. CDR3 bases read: TGTGCCAGCAGTTTGAATTCTGGAAATACGCTCTAT. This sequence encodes CASSLNSGNTLY. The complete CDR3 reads CASSLNSGNTLYF.

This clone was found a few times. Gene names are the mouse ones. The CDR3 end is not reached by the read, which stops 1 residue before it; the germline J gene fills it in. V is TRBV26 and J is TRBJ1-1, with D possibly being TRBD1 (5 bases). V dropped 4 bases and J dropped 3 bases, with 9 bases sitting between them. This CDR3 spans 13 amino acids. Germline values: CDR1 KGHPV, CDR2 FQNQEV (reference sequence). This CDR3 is CASSPGQYTEVFF. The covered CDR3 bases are TGTGCCAGCAGTCCCGGACAATACACAGAAGTCTTC.

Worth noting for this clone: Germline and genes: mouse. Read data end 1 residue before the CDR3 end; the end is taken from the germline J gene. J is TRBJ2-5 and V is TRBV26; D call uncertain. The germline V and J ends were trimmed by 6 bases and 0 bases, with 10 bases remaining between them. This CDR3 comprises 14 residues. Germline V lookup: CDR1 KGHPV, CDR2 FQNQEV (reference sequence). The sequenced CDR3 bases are TGTGCCAGCAGCCCCAGTCTTAACCAAGACACCCAGTAC. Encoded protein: CASSPSLNQDTQY. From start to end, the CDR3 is CASSPSLNQDTQYF.

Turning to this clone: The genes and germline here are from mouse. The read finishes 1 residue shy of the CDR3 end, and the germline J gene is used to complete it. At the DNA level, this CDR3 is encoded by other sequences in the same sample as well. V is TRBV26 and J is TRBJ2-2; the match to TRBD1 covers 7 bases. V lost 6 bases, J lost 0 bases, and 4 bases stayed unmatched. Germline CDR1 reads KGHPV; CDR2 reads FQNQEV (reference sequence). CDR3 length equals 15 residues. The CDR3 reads CASSPGTANTGQLYF. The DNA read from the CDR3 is TGTGCCAGCAGCCCCGGGACAGCAAACACCGGGCAGCTCTAC.

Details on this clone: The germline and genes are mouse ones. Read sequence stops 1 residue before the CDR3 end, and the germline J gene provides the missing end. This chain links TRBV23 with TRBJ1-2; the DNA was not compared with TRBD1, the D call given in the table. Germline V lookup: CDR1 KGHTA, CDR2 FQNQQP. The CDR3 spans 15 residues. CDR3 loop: CSSSHPGQGNSDYTF. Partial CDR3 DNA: TGCTCCAGCAGTCACCCGGGACAGGGGAACTCCGACTACACC.